This TCR beta chain was identified in a study of blood T cell repertoires in COVID-19. The table came from immunoSEQ multiplex PCR; TCRdb's copy has only in-frame clones and leaves some out. In the table there are almost 250,000 clones, about 84% of which are singletons. Followed longitudinally, the Seattle patients had been enrolled during active infection. V gave up 4 bases and J gave up 3 bases; unmatched junction bases: 6. The CDR3 has 15 residues. Germline CDR1 and CDR2: SGHTA and FQGNSA. The chain has TRBV7-2 and TRBJ1-1, with 9 nucleotides matching TRBD1. Sequencing was carried out using peripheral blood. The source of this sequence is a woman older than 75 with COVID-19, enrolled during active disease. The CDR3 coding sequence is TGTGCCAGCAGCTCCAACCGGGACAGGGACACTGAAGCTTTCTTT. Protein sequence: CASSSNRDRDTEAFF.